The next 32 T cell receptor beta chains were all read from a single sample in a study of cytomegalovirus exposure and HLA in healthy donors. The PCR employed 60 Vbeta primers together with 13 Jbeta primers. Profiling relied on immunoSEQ multiplex PCR, and the TCRdb table lists in-frame clones only, not all of them. The table lists about 200,000 clones, around 80% of them singletons. Sequencing was carried out using PBMCs. Every receptor here comes from a man aged 30 to 39 in good health and CMV-seronegative.

The chain carries TRBV2 and TRBJ1-1; the D is unclear. V was cut by 6 bases and J by 0 bases, with 11 bases left in between. The CDR3 length is 14 residues. The germline V gene encodes CDR1 SNHLY and CDR2 FYNNEI. The CDR3 DNA reads TGTGCCAGCAGCCAGCTGGAGGTGAACACTGAAGCTTTCTTT. Protein: CASSQLEVNTEAFF.

This chain links TRBV27 with TRBJ1-1, with D perhaps matching TRBD1 (5 bases). The length of the CDR3 is 14 residues. Germline V gene lookup returns CDR1 MNHEY and CDR2 SMNVEV (reference sequence). V was shortened by 2 bases and J by 4 bases, with 11 bases between the two germline ends. The CDR3 DNA reads as TGTGCCAGCAGTTTAGGAGGGGCGGGCACTGAAGCTTTCTTT. It encodes CASSLGGAGTEAFF.

The J gene is TRBJ2-7, the V gene TRBV6-6; 10 bases fit TRBD2. The junction had 7 bases not matched to a gene; V was cut back by 1 base and J by 4 bases. Germline CDR1 reads MNHNY; CDR2 reads SVGAGI (reference sequence). The length of the CDR3 is 16 residues. The CDR3 DNA follows: TGTGCCAGCAGTTACTATGACGCTAGCGGGGGTTACGAGCAGTACTTC. Its translation is CASSYYDASGGYEQYF.

This chain connects TRBV28 to TRBJ1-2; TRBD1 matches 10 bases. Germline values: CDR1 MDHEN, CDR2 SYDVKM. There are 16 residues in the CDR3. V gave up 4 bases and J gave up 10 bases; unmatched junction bases: 15. This CDR3 is CASSSLFRDRGLDYTF. CDR3 sequence (DNA): TGTGCCAGCAGTTCACTATTCCGGGACAGGGGACTTGACTACACCTTC.

This chain joins TRBV6-1 and TRBJ2-5, with a weak D call TRBD1 (6 bases). CDR1 is MNHNS and CDR2 is SASEGT in the germline V gene. This CDR3 region has 15 residues. Trimming removed 4 bases at V and 2 bases at J, with 14 bases between. CDR3 sequence reads: CASSVHGTFQETQYF. The CDR3 region has the DNA TGTGCCAGCAGTGTGCACGGGACATTTCAAGAGACCCAGTACTTC.

The gene calls are TRBV7-8 and TRBJ1-2, with a weak D call TRBD1 (5 bases). Trimming left V 6 bases short and J 6 bases short, with 8 bases between. Germline V gene data show CDR1 as SGHVS and CDR2 as FQNEAQ. CDR3 size: 11 residues. The DNA of the CDR3 is TGTGCCAGCAGAACGGGGGATGGCTACACCTTC. It codes for CASRTGDGYTF.

V and J are TRBV18 and TRBJ2-3, with 9 bases fitting TRBD2. The V segment lost 3 bases and the J segment 2 bases; nucleotides outside the gene matches: 3. Per the germline V gene, CDR1 is KGHSH and CDR2 is LQKENI. The CDR3 loop spans 15 amino acids. The CDR3 protein is CASSPLAGATDTQYF. The CDR3 DNA reads as TGTGCCAGCTCACCCTTAGCGGGGGCCACAGATACGCAGTATTTT.

The rearrangement joins TRBV29-1 to TRBJ1-1; D is unresolved. The length of the CDR3 is 12 residues. CDR1 is SQVTM and CDR2 is ANQGSEA in the germline V gene. Trimming left V 2 bases short and J 5 bases short, with 9 bases between. CDR3 bases: TGCAGCGTTGAATACAGCAAAACTGAAGCTTTCTTT. Translated: CSVEYSKTEAFF.

This chain uses TRBV6-5 with TRBJ1-1; possible D gene TRBD1, 5 bases. Germline assignment: CDR1 MNHEY and CDR2 SVGAGI. V lost 6 bases and J lost 1, with 9 bases in between. This CDR3 has 13 amino acids. CDR3 amino acids: CASSEGENTEAFF. The CDR3 region has the DNA TGTGCCAGCAGCGAAGGGGAGAACACTGAAGCTTTCTTT.

This chain connects TRBV5-4 to TRBJ1-2; 7 bases line up with TRBD1. J lost 2 bases, V lost 5 bases, and 12 bases had no gene match. This CDR3 contains 16 residues. Germline assignment: CDR1 SGHNT and CDR2 YYREEE (reference sequence). The CDR3 is CASRPNRDRANYGYTF. As DNA, the CDR3 is TGTGCCAGCAGGCCCAATCGAGACAGGGCAAACTATGGCTACACCTTC. The full variable domain, its missing parts supplied by reference TRBV5-4 and TRBJ1-2, is ETGVTQSPTHLIKTRGQQVTLRCSSQSGHNTVSWYQQALGQGPQFIFQYYREEENGRGNFPPRFSGLQFPNYSSELNVNALELDDSALYLCASRPNRDRANYGYTFGSGTRLTVV.

The rearrangement joins TRBV27 to TRBJ1-1, with TRBD1 identical over 7 bases. Germline CDR1 and CDR2: MNHEY and SMNVEV (reference sequence). V dropped 4 bases and J dropped 6; count of bases not matched to a gene: 11. This CDR3 spans 15 amino acids. CDR3 sequence (DNA): TGTGCCAGCAGTTCCGACAGGGATATGTCCCCTGAAGCTTTCTTT. It codes for CASSSDRDMSPEAFF.

This clone was recorded once. The chain carries TRBV6-6 and TRBJ2-5, with 10 bases matching TRBD1. CDR3 length: 14 amino acids. V shed 6 bases, J shed 13 bases, and the junction held 14 bases outside the gene matches. Germline V gene data show CDR1 as MNHNY and CDR2 as SVGAGI (reference sequence). CDR3 in amino acids: CASRQPGQGTSMYF. The CDR3 DNA is TGTGCCAGCAGACAACCGGGACAGGGGACGAGCATGTACTTC.

V gene TRBV5-1 combines with J gene TRBJ2-1; 7 bases line up with TRBD1. Germline CDR1 reads SGHRS; CDR2 reads YFSETQ. The length of the CDR3 is 14 residues. Trimming took 2 bases from V and 5 from J; bases not matched to a gene: 4. The CDR3 sequence: CASSFRTGNNEQFF. Here the CDR3 DNA reads TGCGCCAGCAGCTTCAGGACAGGCAACAATGAGCAGTTCTTC.

This clone was seen just once. The V and J genes are TRBV2 and TRBJ2-7; TRBD1 might be the D (5 bases). The CDR3 spans 13 residues. The V end lost 3 bases, the J end lost 3 bases, and 9 bases lay between the germline ends. Germline values: CDR1 SNHLY, CDR2 FYNNEI. CDR3: CASSDAGNYEQYF. Written as DNA, the CDR3 is TGTGCCAGCAGTGACGCAGGGAACTACGAGCAGTACTTC.

This chain links TRBV28 with TRBJ2-1; 7 bases match TRBD1. Germline V gene data show CDR1 as MDHEN and CDR2 as SYDVKM. Trimming took 8 bases from V and 4 from J; bases not matched to a gene: 11. The CDR3 runs 15 residues. The CDR3 reads CASGPFRDRYNEQFF. The CDR3 bases are TGTGCCAGCGGCCCGTTTCGGGACAGATACAATGAGCAGTTCTTC.

V usage is TRBV15 and J usage is TRBJ1-2, with TRBD1 as a possible D gene (5 bases). V was shortened by 7 bases and J by 1 base, with 10 bases between the two germline ends. The CDR3 is 13 residues long. CDR1 LNHNV and CDR2 YYDKDF come from the germline V gene (reference sequence). The CDR3 DNA is TGTGCCACCAAGGGAGGGGATAACTATGGCTACACCTTC. Its protein is CATKGGDNYGYTF. The entire variable domain, with the rest obtained from reference TRBV15 and TRBJ1-2, is as follows: DAMVIQNPRYQVTQFGKPVTLSCSQTLNHNVMYWYQQKSSQAPKLLFHYYDKDFNNEADTPDNFQSRRPNTSFCFLDIRSPGLGDTAMYLCATKGGDNYGYTFGSGTRLTVV.

CDR3 sequence reads: CASSQDLGTVHSPLHF. CDR3 nucleotide sequence: TGTGCCAGCAGCCAAGATCTGGGGACAGTCCATTCACCCCTCCACTTT. The V gene is TRBV14, the J gene TRBJ1-6, with 7 nucleotides matching TRBD1. The CDR3 is made up of 16 amino acids. Germline-derived CDR1 and CDR2 are SGHDN and FVKESK. Trimming cost V 0 bases and J 8 bases; bases outside gene matches: 7.

This chain joins TRBV2 and TRBJ2-2, with 12 bases lining up with TRBD2. The CDR3 runs to 15 residues. In germline, CDR1 is SNHLY, CDR2 FYNNEI. With 6 bases clipped from V and 6 bases from J, the junction kept 5 bases outside the gene matches. CDR3 coding DNA: TGTGCCAGCAGAGCTAGCGGGGGGGCCTCCGGGGAGCTGTTTTTT. This sequence encodes CASRASGGASGELFF.

The chain links TRBV7-3 to TRBJ2-1; a possible D gene is TRBD2 (7 bases). Germline V gives CDR1 SGHTA, CDR2 FQGTGA. Trimming cost V 5 bases and J 5 bases, with 16 bases left between them. CDR3 size: 15 residues. CDR3 sequence reads: CASSRRGGSDNEQFF. CDR3 bases: TGTGCCAGCAGCCGGAGGGGGGGGTCCGACAATGAGCAGTTCTTC.

This clone was recorded a few times. This specimen includes other DNA sequences encoding the same CDR3. The chain combines TRBV4-2 with TRBJ2-1, with a weak D call TRBD2 (6 bases). The germline CDR1 and CDR2 sequences are LGHNA and YNFKEQ. The V and J ends lost 0 bases and 4 bases respectively, with 10 bases between them. This CDR3 contains 15 residues. The CDR3 spells CASSQDKGGYNEQFF. The CDR3 DNA reads TGTGCCAGCAGCCAAGATAAGGGAGGATACAATGAGCAGTTCTTC.

In its sample, this clone was seen a few times. The chain carries TRBV19 and TRBJ1-1, with TRBD1 matching over 8 bases. Looked up from germline, CDR1 is LNHDA and CDR2 is SQIVND (reference sequence). The CDR3 contains 14 residues. The J segment lost 0 bases and the V segment lost 10 bases, leaving 7 bases of the junction unmatched. This CDR3 is CATSTGAVNTEAFF. DNA for the CDR3: TGTGCCACTTCGACAGGGGCGGTGAACACTGAAGCTTTCTTT. The full variable domain, its missing parts supplied by reference TRBV19 and TRBJ1-1, is DGGITQSPKYLFRKEGQNVTLSCEQNLNHDAMYWYRQDPGQGLRLIYYSQIVNDFQKGDIAEGYSVSREKKESFPLTVTSAQKNPTAFYLCATSTGAVNTEAFFGQGTRLTVV.

The chain joins TRBV2 to TRBJ2-7; D is possibly TRBD1 (6 bases). The germline CDR1 and CDR2 sequences are SNHLY and FYNNEI. V lost 11 bases and J 6 bases, leaving 14 bases between the germline ends. The CDR3 totals 11 residues. The CDR3 coding sequence is TGTGCCGTAAGGACAGTCAGCGAGCAGTACTTC. Its translation is CAVRTVSEQYF.

V is TRBV19 and J is TRBJ1-2; the D gene is possibly TRBD1 (6 bases). The CDR3 spans 16 residues. The germline V and J ends were trimmed by 5 bases and 6 bases, with 22 bases remaining between them. CDR1 LNHDA and CDR2 SQIVND come from the germline V gene (reference sequence). The CDR3 coding sequence is TGTGCCAGTAGTCGACCGTCGGCAGGGGATTGGAATGGCTACACCTTC. Its protein is CASSRPSAGDWNGYTF.

The rearrangement uses TRBV7-9 and TRBJ2-2; tentative D call: TRBD1 (6 bases). CDR1 is SEHNR and CDR2 is FQNEAQ in the germline V gene (reference sequence). This CDR3 contains 12 residues. The ends were cut back, 8 bases at V and 3 bases at J, with 7 bases in the middle. For the CDR3, the DNA is TGTGCCAGCCGACAGGACACCGGGGAGCTGTTTTTT. Its protein product is CASRQDTGELFF.

The sample holds one count of this clone. This sequence joins TRBV19 and TRBJ1-6; D is possibly TRBD1 (6 bases). Per germline, CDR1 LNHDA and CDR2 SQIVND (reference sequence). The CDR3 length is 13 residues. The V end lost 6 bases, the J end lost 4 bases, and 7 bases lay between the germline ends. Written as DNA, the CDR3 is TGTGCCAGTAGCCAGGGGTATAATTCACCCCTCCACTTT. It specifies CASSQGYNSPLHF.

V usage is TRBV10-3 and J usage is TRBJ2-5, with 9 bases lining up with TRBD2. CDR3 length: 14 amino acids. V was clipped by 8 bases and J by 2 bases; unmatched bases: 6. Germline CDR1 ENHRY, CDR2 SYGVKD. CDR3 sequence (DNA): TGTGCCATCTGGGTTAGCGGGGGACAAGAGACCCAGTACTTC. It translates to CAIWVSGGQETQYF.

V gene TRBV6-5 combines with J gene TRBJ1-2; D is possibly TRBD1 (5 bases). The V gene's germline CDR1 is MNHEY and CDR2 SVGAGI. The CDR3 consists of 12 residues. V shed 7 bases and J shed 13 bases, with 19 bases lying between them. The CDR3: CASIDWAGECTF. The CDR3 bases are TGTGCCAGCATCGACTGGGCGGGGGAATGCACCTTC.

J is TRBJ2-2 and V is TRBV7-9, with D maybe TRBD1 (5 bases). V was shortened by 5 bases and J by 6 bases, with 13 bases between the two germline ends. The germline V gene encodes CDR1 SEHNR and CDR2 FQNEAQ (reference sequence). This CDR3 has 14 amino acids. Written as DNA, the CDR3 is TGTGCCAGCAGCCCCCAGGGTGGGCCCGGGGAGCTGTTTTTT. It translates to CASSPQGGPGELFF.

This chain connects TRBV9 to TRBJ2-7; D remains unclear. V was trimmed by 1 base and J by 2 bases, leaving 13 bases between them. The germline CDR1 and CDR2 sequences are SGDLS and YYNGEE. The CDR3 is 15 amino acids. Written as DNA, the CDR3 is TGTGCCAGCAGCGTAACCCCCGACAAAGCCTACGAGCAGTACTTC. Protein product: CASSVTPDKAYEQYF.

This chain joins TRBV7-8 and TRBJ1-4, with D tentatively TRBD1 (5 bases). CDR3 length: 15 amino acids. Germline V gene data show CDR1 as SGHVS and CDR2 as FQNEAQ. V dropped 5 bases and J dropped 0 bases, with 10 bases sitting between them. The CDR3 bases are TGTGCCAGCAGCAACGACAGAACAACTAATGAAAAACTGTTTTTT. Translated, it gives CASSNDRTTNEKLFF.

The gene calls are TRBV29-1 and TRBJ2-7; TRBD1 matches 10 bases. The CDR3 runs to 14 residues. Germline CDR1 and CDR2: SQVTM and ANQGSEA. Trimming cost V 2 bases and J 4 bases; bases outside gene matches: 5. The CDR3 nucleotides are TGCAGCGTTGAAACACCGGGACAGGGGTACGAGCAGTACTTC. This sequence encodes CSVETPGQGYEQYF.

V gene TRBV19 combines with J gene TRBJ1-1, with 10 bases matching TRBD1. The CDR3 spans 15 residues. The ends lost 5 bases at V and 4 bases at J; junction bases unmatched: 7. CDR1 is LNHDA and CDR2 is SQIVND in the germline V gene (reference sequence). The CDR3 region is CASSDTGTGVTEAFF. CDR3 DNA: TGTGCCAGTAGTGATACCGGGACAGGGGTCACTGAAGCTTTCTTT.